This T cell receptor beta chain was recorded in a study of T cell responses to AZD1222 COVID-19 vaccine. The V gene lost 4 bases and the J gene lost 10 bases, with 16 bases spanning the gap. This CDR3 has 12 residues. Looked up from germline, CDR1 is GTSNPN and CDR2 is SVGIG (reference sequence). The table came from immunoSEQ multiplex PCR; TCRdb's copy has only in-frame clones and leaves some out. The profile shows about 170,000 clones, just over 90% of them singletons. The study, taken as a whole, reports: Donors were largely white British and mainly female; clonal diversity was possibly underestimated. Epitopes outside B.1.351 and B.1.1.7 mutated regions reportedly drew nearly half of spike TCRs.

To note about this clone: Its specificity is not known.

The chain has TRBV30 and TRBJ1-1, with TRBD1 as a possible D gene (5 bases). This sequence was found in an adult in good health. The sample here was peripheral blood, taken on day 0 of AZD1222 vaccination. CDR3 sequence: CAWTTGRESAFF. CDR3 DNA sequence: TGTGCCTGGACCACCGGCAGGGAGTCAGCTTTCTTT.